This TCR beta chain stems from a study of beta chain features in type 1 diabetes. General study findings and limits: People with Type 1 diabetes carried modestly yet significantly shorter TCRB CDR3s in all four CD4+ subsets.

Investigators reverse transcribed all isolated RNA, so they sequenced expressed TCRB transcripts. TCRdb's table, derived via immunoSEQ multiplex PCR, lists solely in-frame clones and lacks some. Counted here are under 400,000 clones, 10% to 15% occurring once; the ten biggest clones make up around 0.0099%. Concerning this clone itself: Its antigen remains unknown.

CDR1 is SGHNT, CDR2 YYREEE, per germline (reference sequence). This CDR3 comprises 14 residues. Between the trimmed V and J ends, which lost 0 bases and 6 bases, there was a span of 11 bases. The sample was naive CD4+ T cells from blood. This TCR came from a woman under 30 with type 1 diabetes. The chain joins TRBV5-4 to TRBJ2-3; no reliable D call. CDR3 loop: CASSLGQAEDTQYF. The CDR3 DNA sequence: TGTGCCAGCAGCTTGGGGCAGGCAGAGGATACGCAGTATTTT.